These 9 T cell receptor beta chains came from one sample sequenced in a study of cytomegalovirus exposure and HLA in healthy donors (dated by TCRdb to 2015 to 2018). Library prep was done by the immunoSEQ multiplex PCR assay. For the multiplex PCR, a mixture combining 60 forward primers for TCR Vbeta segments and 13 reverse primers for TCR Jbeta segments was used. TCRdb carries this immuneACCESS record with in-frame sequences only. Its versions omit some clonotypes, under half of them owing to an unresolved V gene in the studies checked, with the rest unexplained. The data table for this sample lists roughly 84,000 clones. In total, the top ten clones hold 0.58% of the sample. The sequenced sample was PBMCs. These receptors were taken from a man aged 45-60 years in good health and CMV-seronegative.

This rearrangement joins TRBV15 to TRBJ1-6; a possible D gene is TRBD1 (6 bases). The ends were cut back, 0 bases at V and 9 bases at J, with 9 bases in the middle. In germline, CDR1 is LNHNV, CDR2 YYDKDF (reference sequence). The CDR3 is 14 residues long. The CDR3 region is CATSREGQTSPLHF. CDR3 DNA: TGTGCCACCAGCAGAGAAGGACAGACTTCACCCCTCCACTTT. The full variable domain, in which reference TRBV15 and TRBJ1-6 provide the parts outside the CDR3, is DAMVIQNPRYQVTQFGKPVTLSCSQTLNHNVMYWYQQKSSQAPKLLFHYYDKDFNNEADTPDNFQSRRPNTSFCFLDIRSPGLGDTAMYLCATSREGQTSPLHFGNGTRLTVT.

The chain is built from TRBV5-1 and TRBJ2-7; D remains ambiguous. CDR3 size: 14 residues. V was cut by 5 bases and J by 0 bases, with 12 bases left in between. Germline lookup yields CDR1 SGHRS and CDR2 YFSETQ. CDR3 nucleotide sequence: TGCGCCAGCAGTCTAGATGGAAGCTCCTACGAGCAGTACTTC. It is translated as CASSLDGSSYEQYF.

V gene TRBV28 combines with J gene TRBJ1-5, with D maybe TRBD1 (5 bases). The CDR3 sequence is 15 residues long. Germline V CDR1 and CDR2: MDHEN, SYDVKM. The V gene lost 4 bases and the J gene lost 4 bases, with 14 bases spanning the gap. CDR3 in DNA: TGTGCCAGCAGTTGGGAAGGGGTGGGTAATCAGCCCCAGCATTTT. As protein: CASSWEGVGNQPQHF.

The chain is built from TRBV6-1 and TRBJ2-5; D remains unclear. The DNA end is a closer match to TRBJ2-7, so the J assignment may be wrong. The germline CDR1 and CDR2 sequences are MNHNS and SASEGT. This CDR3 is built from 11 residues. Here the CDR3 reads CASSSFYEQYF. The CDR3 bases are TGTGCCAGCAGTTCTTTCTACGAGCAGTACTTC.

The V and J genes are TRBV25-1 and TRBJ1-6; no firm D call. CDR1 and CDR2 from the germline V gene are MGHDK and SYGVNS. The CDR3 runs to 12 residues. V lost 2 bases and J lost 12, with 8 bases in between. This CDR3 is CASSEVRKPLHF. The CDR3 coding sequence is TGTGCCAGCAGTGAAGTTCGTAAACCCCTCCACTTT.

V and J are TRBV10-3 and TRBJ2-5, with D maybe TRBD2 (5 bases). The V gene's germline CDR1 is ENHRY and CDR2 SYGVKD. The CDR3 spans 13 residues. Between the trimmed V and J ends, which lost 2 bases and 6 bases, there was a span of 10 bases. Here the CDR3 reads CAISEDRGQTQYF. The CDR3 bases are TGTGCCATCAGTGAGGATAGAGGGCAGACCCAGTACTTC.

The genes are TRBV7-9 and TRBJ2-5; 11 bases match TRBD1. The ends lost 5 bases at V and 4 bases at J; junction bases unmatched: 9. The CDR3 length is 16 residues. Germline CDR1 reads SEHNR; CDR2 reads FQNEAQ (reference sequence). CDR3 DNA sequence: TGTGCCAGCAGCCCAGGACAGGGGGCCAACCGAGAGACCCAGTACTTC. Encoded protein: CASSPGQGANRETQYF.

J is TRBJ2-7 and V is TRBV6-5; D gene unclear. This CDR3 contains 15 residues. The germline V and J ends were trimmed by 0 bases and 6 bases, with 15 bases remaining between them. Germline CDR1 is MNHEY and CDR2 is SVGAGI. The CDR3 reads CASSYSNSPVREQYF. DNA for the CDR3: TGTGCCAGCAGTTACTCTAACTCTCCCGTCCGCGAGCAGTACTTC.

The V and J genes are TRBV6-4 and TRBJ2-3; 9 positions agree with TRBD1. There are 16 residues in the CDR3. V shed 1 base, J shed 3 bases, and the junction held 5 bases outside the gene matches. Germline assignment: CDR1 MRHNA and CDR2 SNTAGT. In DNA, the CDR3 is TGTGCCAGCAGTGACTGGGGGACAGGGTCGACAGATACGCAGTATTTT. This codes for CASSDWGTGSTDTQYF.